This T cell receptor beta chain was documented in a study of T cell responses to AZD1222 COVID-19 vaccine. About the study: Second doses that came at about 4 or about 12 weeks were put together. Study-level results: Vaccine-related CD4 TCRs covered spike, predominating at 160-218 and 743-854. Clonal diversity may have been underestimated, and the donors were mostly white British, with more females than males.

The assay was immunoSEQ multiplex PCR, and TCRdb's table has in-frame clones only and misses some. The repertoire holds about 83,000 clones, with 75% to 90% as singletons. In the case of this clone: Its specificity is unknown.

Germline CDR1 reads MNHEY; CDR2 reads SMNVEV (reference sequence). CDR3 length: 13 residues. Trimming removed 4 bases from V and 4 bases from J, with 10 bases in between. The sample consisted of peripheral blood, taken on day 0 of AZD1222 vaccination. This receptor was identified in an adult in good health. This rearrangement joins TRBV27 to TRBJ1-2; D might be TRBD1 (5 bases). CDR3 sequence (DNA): TGTGCCAGCAGTTCCACAGGCTTCTATGGCTACACCTTC. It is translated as CASSSTGFYGYTF.